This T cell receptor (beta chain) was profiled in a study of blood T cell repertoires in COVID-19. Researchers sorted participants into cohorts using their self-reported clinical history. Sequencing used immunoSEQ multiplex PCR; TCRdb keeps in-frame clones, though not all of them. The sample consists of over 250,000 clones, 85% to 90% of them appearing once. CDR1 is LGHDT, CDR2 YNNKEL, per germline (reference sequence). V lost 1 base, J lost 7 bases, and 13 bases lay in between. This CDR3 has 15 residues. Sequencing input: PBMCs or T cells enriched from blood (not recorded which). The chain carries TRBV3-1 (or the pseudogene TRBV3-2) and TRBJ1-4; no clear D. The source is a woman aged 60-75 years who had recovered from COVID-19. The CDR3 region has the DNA TGTGCCAGCAGCCAAGCGGCCAGGTTTGGTGAAAAACTGTTTTTT. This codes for CASSQAARFGEKLFF.